This TCR beta chain stems from a study of blood T cell repertoires in COVID-19. The CDR3 loop spans 15 amino acids. Looked up from germline, CDR1 is SGHNT and CDR2 is YYREEE (reference sequence). Losses at the gene ends were 4 bases for V and 5 bases for J; bases not matched to a gene: 9. In the study's own analysis: Cell counts per sample came from amplifying reference gene primers. Method: immunoSEQ multiplex PCR; TCRdb's copy keeps in-frame clones and lacks some. V, J and clone size were drawn from that table, and D and trimming were deduced from the DNA. The repertoire holds 55,000 to 70,000 clones, around 84% seen once, with roughly 9.7% in the top ten.

The receptor's source is a woman of 80 years or more with acute or convalescent COVID-19. Sequencing was carried out using peripheral blood. The rearrangement joins TRBV5-4 to TRBJ1-5, with 7 bases aligning to TRBD1. Here the CDR3 DNA reads TGTGCCAGCAGCCACATAGACAGGGACTATCAGCCCCAGCATTTT. Its translation: CASSHIDRDYQPQHF.